These 30 T cell receptor beta chains originate from one sample sequenced in a study of cytomegalovirus exposure and HLA in healthy donors. The PCR used 60 Vbeta and 13 Jbeta primers. The protocol was immunoSEQ multiplex PCR, while the TCRdb copy is restricted to in-frame clones and leaves out a portion. The sample lists 150,000 or so clones, roughly 80% seen once, with about 2% in the top ten. Sequencing used PBMCs. The origin of the receptors is a female donor in good health and CMV-seronegative.

The V call is TRBV5-4, the J call TRBJ2-7; 10 bases agree with TRBD1. V shed 5 bases and J 0 bases; nucleotides not matched to a gene: 2. Germline CDR1 is SGHNT and CDR2 is YYREEE (reference sequence). This CDR3 has 14 amino acids. The CDR3 reads CASRGQGISYEQYF. CDR3 nucleotides: TGTGCCAGCAGGGGACAGGGGATCTCCTACGAGCAGTACTTC. The entire variable domain, with the rest obtained from reference TRBV5-4 and TRBJ2-7, is as follows: ETGVTQSPTHLIKTRGQQVTLRCSSQSGHNTVSWYQQALGQGPQFIFQYYREEENGRGNFPPRFSGLQFPNYSSELNVNALELDDSALYLCASRGQGISYEQYFGPGTRLTVT.

The genes are TRBV5-1 and TRBJ1-3, with a weak D call TRBD1 (6 bases). CDR3 size: 17 residues. Germline V gives CDR1 SGHRS, CDR2 YFSETQ. Trimming shortened V by 0 bases and J by 0 bases, and 13 bases separated the two germline ends. The CDR3 region has the DNA TGCGCCAGCAGCTTGGGGACAGCTGCTTTCTCTGGAAACACCATATATTTT. Translated, it gives CASSLGTAAFSGNTIYF. Filled out from reference TRBV5-1 and TRBJ1-3, the complete variable domain reads KAGVTQTPRYLIKTRGQQVTLSCSPISGHRSVSWYQQTPGQGLQFLFEYFSETQRNKGNFPGRFSGRQFSNSRSEMNVSTLELGDSALYLCASSLGTAAFSGNTIYFGEGSWLTVV.

The CDR3 region is CASSYRGITEAFF. In DNA, the CDR3 is TGTGCCAGCAGTTACAGGGGGATCACTGAAGCTTTCTTT. This sequence joins TRBV28 and TRBJ1-1; the match to TRBD1 covers 8 bases. The CDR3 totals 13 residues. V dropped 4 bases and J dropped 4; count of bases not matched to a gene: 2. From germline, CDR1 is MDHEN and CDR2 SYDVKM.

The gene calls are TRBV30 and TRBJ2-6, with no clear D. The CDR3 has 16 residues. The germline gives CDR1 GTSNPN, CDR2 SVGIG (reference sequence). The V and J ends lost 0 bases and 0 bases respectively, with 9 bases between them. In DNA form, the CDR3 reads TGTGCCTGGAGTGTGTTGGAGTTCTCTGGGGCCAACGTCCTGACTTTC. Encoded protein: CAWSVLEFSGANVLTF.

The CDR3 DNA is TGCGCCAGCAGCTTGGAGGGCGGGGGGGCAGGAGATACGCAGTATTTT. It specifies CASSLEGGGAGDTQYF. The chain uses TRBV5-1 and TRBJ2-3; 9 bases align to TRBD2. Germline CDR1 is SGHRS and CDR2 is YFSETQ. V gave up 0 bases and J gave up 5 bases; unmatched junction bases: 7. The CDR3 sequence is 16 residues long.

The chain carries TRBV5-1 and TRBJ2-5; no definite D call. Per the germline V gene, CDR1 is SGHRS and CDR2 is YFSETQ. The CDR3 sequence is 15 residues long. The V and J ends lost 1 base and 2 bases respectively, with 12 bases between them. CDR3 sequence reads: CASSLIPGSQETQYF. The CDR3 coding sequence is TGCGCCAGCAGCTTGATCCCGGGTTCACAAGAGACCCAGTACTTC.

V usage is TRBV2 and J usage is TRBJ1-4; D is perhaps TRBD1 (5 bases). Germline CDR1 reads SNHLY; CDR2 reads FYNNEI. Between the trimmed V and J ends, which lost 5 bases and 4 bases, there was a span of 11 bases. The CDR3 length is 14 residues. CDR3 DNA: TGTGCCAGCAGTTCCGGGGGTCTTAATGAAAAACTGTTTTTT. Its protein product is CASSSGGLNEKLFF.

The chain employs TRBV9 and TRBJ1-2; possibly TRBD1 for D (6 bases). The V gene's germline CDR1 is SGDLS and CDR2 YYNGEE. The CDR3 runs 13 residues. V lost 7 bases and J 9 bases, leaving 19 bases between the germline ends. The CDR3 region is CASAPGHNQRYTF. Here the CDR3 DNA reads TGTGCCAGCGCACCGGGACACAACCAACGCTACACCTTC.

The CDR3 loop reads CASSPSVGAQGEQYF. CDR3 sequence (DNA): TGTGCCAGTAGCCCCTCAGTGGGGGCGCAAGGCGAGCAGTACTTC. The chain joins TRBV19 to TRBJ2-7; D is possibly TRBD1 (6 bases). CDR1 and CDR2 from the germline V gene are LNHDA and SQIVND (reference sequence). V was cut by 6 bases and J by 6 bases, with 21 bases left in between. The CDR3 spans 15 residues.

As regards this clone: Other DNA sequences in the sample encode the same CDR3. CDR3 sequence reads: CACGQVPNEKLFF. The CDR3 nucleotides are TGTGCTTGTGGACAGGTCCCGAATGAAAAACTGTTTTTT. V and J are TRBV30 and TRBJ1-4, with 7 bases matching TRBD1. Germline V gene data show CDR1 as GTSNPN and CDR2 as SVGIG (reference sequence). There are 13 residues in the CDR3.

This clone appeared once. The chain links TRBV2 to TRBJ1-2; 7 nucleotides align to TRBD1. From germline, CDR1 is SNHLY and CDR2 FYNNEI. The CDR3 is made up of 14 amino acids. Trimming cost V 3 bases and J 3 bases; bases outside gene matches: 4. The CDR3 nucleotides read TGTGCCAGCAGTGACCGAACAGGGGACTATGGCTACACCTTC. It specifies CASSDRTGDYGYTF.

In this sample, this clone turned up a few times. The V and J genes are TRBV30 and TRBJ2-7; no clear D. CDR1 GTSNPN and CDR2 SVGIG come from the germline V gene (reference sequence). The CDR3 contains 11 residues. Trimming took 1 base from V and 5 from J, leaving 6 bases between them. The CDR3 reads CAWSGRDEQYF. In nucleotides, the CDR3 is TGTGCCTGGAGTGGCCGGGACGAGCAGTACTTC.

The J gene is TRBJ1-5, the V gene TRBV2; 7 bases fit TRBD1. V shed 8 bases, J shed 6 bases, and the junction held 10 bases outside the gene matches. The CDR3 spans 14 residues. The germline V gene has CDR1 SNHLY and CDR2 FYNNEI. The CDR3 DNA reads TGTGCCAGCCGAAGAGAACAGGGGACTCAGCCCCAGCATTTT. Translation: CASRREQGTQPQHF.

This clone was recorded only once. The V gene is TRBV5-1, the J gene TRBJ1-1; D is unclear. In germline, CDR1 is SGHRS, CDR2 YFSETQ. CDR3 length equals 13 residues. V lost 0 bases and J lost 6, with 9 bases in between. The CDR3 is CASSLDRVAEAFF. CDR3 sequence (DNA): TGCGCCAGCAGCTTGGACCGGGTGGCTGAAGCTTTCTTT.

The CDR3 sequence: CASSTTLSREQYF. The CDR3 bases are TGTGCCAGTAGTACCACGCTATCTCGGGAGCAGTACTTC. The chain couples TRBV19 to TRBJ2-7; D remains unclear. The CDR3 covers 13 residues. V lost 4 bases, J lost 7 bases, and 14 bases lay in between. CDR1 LNHDA and CDR2 SQIVND come from the germline V gene (reference sequence).

With regard to this clone: The same CDR3 is also encoded by other DNA sequences in this sample. The chain is built from TRBV19 and TRBJ1-2; D might be TRBD1 (6 bases). CDR1 and CDR2 from the germline V gene are LNHDA and SQIVND (reference sequence). Trimming stripped 5 bases from V and 7 bases from J, with 17 bases between. The CDR3 loop spans 14 amino acids. The CDR3 DNA reads TGTGCCAGTAGTCCCTCTACAGGGACGGGTGGCTACACCTTC. This gives the protein CASSPSTGTGGYTF.

The chain uses TRBV27 and TRBJ2-1; perhaps TRBD2 as D (6 bases). Deletions cut 3 bases from V and 4 bases from J, with 13 bases between. The CDR3 is 15 residues long. The germline V gene has CDR1 MNHEY and CDR2 SMNVEV (reference sequence). CDR3 nucleotide sequence: TGTGCCAGCAGTTTTTCCGGGAGCTTGTACAATGAGCAGTTCTTC. Residues: CASSFSGSLYNEQFF.

The chain couples TRBV2 to TRBJ1-5, with 7 nucleotides matching TRBD1. Trimming took 3 bases from V and 5 from J; bases not matched to a gene: 4. Germline CDR1 is SNHLY and CDR2 is FYNNEI. This CDR3 has 14 amino acids. CDR3 in amino acids: CASSETGSDQPQHF. The CDR3 region has the DNA TGTGCCAGCAGTGAGACAGGGAGTGATCAGCCCCAGCATTTT.

The chain uses TRBV9 and TRBJ2-7; TRBD2 aligns across 8 bases. The CDR3 is 16 amino acids. V lost 0 bases to trimming and J lost 2 bases; unmatched junction nucleotides: 7. Germline-derived CDR1 and CDR2 are SGDLS and YYNGEE. The CDR3 DNA is TGTGCCAGCAGCGTAGCTCCCGGGAGGGCCACCTACGAGCAGTACTTC. Residues: CASSVAPGRATYEQYF.

The chain couples TRBV11-1 to TRBJ1-2, with TRBD1 matching over 7 bases. The V segment lost 5 bases and the J segment 4 bases; nucleotides outside the gene matches: 7. From germline, CDR1 is SGHAT and CDR2 FQDESV (reference sequence). The CDR3 contains 14 residues. Written as DNA, the CDR3 is TGTGCCAGCAGCGTTACCGACAGGGCCTATGGCTACACCTTC. The encoded protein is CASSVTDRAYGYTF.

The V call is TRBV12-5, the J call TRBJ1-2; D might be TRBD1 (5 bases). Between the trimmed V and J ends, which lost 6 bases and 4 bases, there was a span of 12 bases. The CDR3 is 13 amino acids. CDR1 is LGHNT, CDR2 FRNRAP, per germline. The CDR3 loop reads CASGLGAGYGYTF. The CDR3 nucleotides are TGTGCTAGTGGCTTAGGGGCCGGCTATGGCTACACCTTC.

The chain combines TRBV9 with TRBJ1-5, with 11 nucleotides matching TRBD1. The CDR3 spans 13 residues. V trimming: 7 bases; J trimming: 6 bases; junction bases outside the gene matches: 3. The germline gives CDR1 SGDLS, CDR2 YYNGEE. The CDR3 DNA reads TGTGCCAGCGGACAGGGGGCTGCTCAGCCCCAGCATTTT. Protein: CASGQGAAQPQHF.

The chain combines TRBV27 with TRBJ2-1; unclear D gene. V shed 4 bases and J shed 10 bases, with 20 bases lying between them. The germline gives CDR1 MNHEY, CDR2 SMNVEV (reference sequence). The CDR3 sequence is 15 residues long. CDR3 region: CASSSPLNGPIEQFF. The CDR3 nucleotides read TGTGCCAGCAGTTCCCCTTTAAATGGGCCAATAGAGCAGTTCTTC.

This clone is a singleton in its sample. The J gene is TRBJ1-4, the V gene TRBV29-1, with D hard to call. The germline gives CDR1 SQVTM, CDR2 ANQGSEA. V was shortened by 7 bases and J by 1 base, with 7 bases between the two germline ends. The CDR3 runs to 12 residues. The CDR3 spells CSARETNEKLFF. The CDR3 DNA is TGCAGCGCCCGAGAAACTAATGAAAAACTGTTTTTT.

The rearrangement links TRBV19 to TRBJ1-1; no definite D call. Trimming took 1 base from V and 0 from J, leaving 6 bases between them. Germline assignment: CDR1 LNHDA and CDR2 SQIVND (reference sequence). The CDR3 has 14 amino acids. CDR3 amino acids: CASSIARLNTEAFF. The CDR3 DNA reads TGTGCCAGTAGTATAGCCAGGTTGAACACTGAAGCTTTCTTT.

This clone was seen just once. The chain carries TRBV5-4 and TRBJ1-2; no definite D call. Trimming cost V 0 bases and J 4 bases, with 7 bases left between them. This CDR3 is built from 13 residues. CDR1 and CDR2 from the germline V gene are SGHNT and YYREEE (reference sequence). The CDR3 DNA is TGTGCCAGCAGCTTGGGCACAACCTATGGCTACACCTTC. Its translation is CASSLGTTYGYTF.

The chain carries TRBV6-5 and TRBJ1-3, with no clear D. The CDR3 totals 13 residues. Germline V CDR1 and CDR2: MNHEY, SVGAGI. Trimming cost V 3 bases and J 8 bases, with 11 bases left between them. CDR3 region: CASSYSGVDTIYF. In nucleotides, the CDR3 is TGTGCCAGCAGTTATTCCGGGGTCGACACCATATATTTT.

The CDR3 protein is CASSQVGRQGGQPQHF. DNA for the CDR3: TGCGCCAGCAGCCAAGTCGGGCGCCAGGGCGGCCAGCCCCAGCATTTT. V and J are TRBV4-1 and TRBJ1-5, with D perhaps matching TRBD1 (5 bases). This CDR3 contains 16 residues. Germline CDR1 MGHRA, CDR2 YSYEKL. With 1 base removed from V and 7 bases from J, the gap between germline ends came to 17 bases.

The V call is TRBV10-3, the J call TRBJ2-3; the D gene is possibly TRBD2 (7 bases). The CDR3 length is 15 residues. Trimming took 6 bases from V and 4 from J, leaving 17 bases between them. From germline, CDR1 is ENHRY and CDR2 SYGVKD. The CDR3: CAIRGGRGDSDTQYF. In DNA, the CDR3 is TGTGCCATCAGAGGGGGACGGGGGGACTCAGATACGCAGTATTTT.

This sequence joins TRBV7-8 and TRBJ1-2; D possibly corresponds to TRBD1 (5 bases). The germline V gene has CDR1 SGHVS and CDR2 FQNEAQ. V gave up 4 bases and J gave up 3 bases, with 12 bases separating them. CDR3 length: 14 amino acids. The DNA for the CDR3 is TGTGCCAGCAGCTCAGGGTTGATGGACTATGGCTACACCTTC. Translating gives CASSSGLMDYGYTF. Complete variable domain (other parts from reference TRBV7-8 and TRBJ1-2): GAGVSQSPRYKVAKRGQDVALRCDPISGHVSLFWYQQALGQGPEFLTYFQNEAQLDKSGLPSDRFFAERPEGSVSTLKIQRTQQEDSAVYLCASSSGLMDYGYTFGSGTRLTVV.